One sample yielded the 2 T cell receptor beta chains listed below, sequenced in a study of T cells in Graves' hyperthyroidism and ophthalmopathy. TCR beta CDR3 regions were amplified from RNA transcripts. With the HTBI primer set, the TCR CDR3 went through a first round of RT-PCR. TCRdb processed the multiplex PCR reads anew with MiXCR; each CDR3 protein has one entry. The sample shows some 460,000 distinct CDR3 sequences, less than 20% of them seen only once. The sequenced material came from blood. The receptors here all came from a young woman with Graves' hyperthyroidism.

The V call is TRBV3-1, the J call TRBJ2-6; 10 bases are shared with TRBD1. The CDR3 runs to 17 residues. Trimming took 3 bases from V and 2 from J; bases not matched to a gene: 4. In germline, CDR1 is LGHDT, CDR2 YNNKEL (reference sequence). Here the CDR3 reads CASSQTGGAAGANVLTF. CDR3 nucleotide sequence: TGTGCCAGCAGCCAGACAGGGGGCGCGGCTGGGGCCAACGTCCTGACTTTC.

Notes on this clonotype: As the CDR3 is not closed by the conserved phenylalanine or tryptophan, this likely results from a read error. V is TRBV29-1 and J is TRBJ1-2; 8 positions agree with TRBD1. The V gene's germline CDR1 is SQVTM and CDR2 ANQGSEA. The trim removed 7 bases at V and 6 bases at J, leaving 4 bases unmatched. The CDR3 runs 11 residues. In DNA, the CDR3 is TGCAGCGCTGTGACAGGGGATGGCTACACCCTC. It translates to CSAVTGDGYTL.